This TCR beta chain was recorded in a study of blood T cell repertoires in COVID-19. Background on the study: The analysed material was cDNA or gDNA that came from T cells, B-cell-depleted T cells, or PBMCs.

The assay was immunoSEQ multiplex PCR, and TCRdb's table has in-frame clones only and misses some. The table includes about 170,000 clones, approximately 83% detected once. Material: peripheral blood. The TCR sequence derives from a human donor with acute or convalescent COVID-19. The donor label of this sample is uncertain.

CDR3 loop: CASSLSTGVYNEQFF. The DNA of the CDR3 is TGTGCCAGCAGCTTATCGACAGGGGTCTACAATGAGCAGTTCTTC. The chain combines TRBV7-6 with TRBJ2-1; 8 bases agree with TRBD1. Losses at the gene ends were 2 bases for V and 3 bases for J; bases not matched to a gene: 3. The CDR3 sequence is 15 residues long. Per the germline V gene, CDR1 is SGHVS and CDR2 is FNYEAQ.